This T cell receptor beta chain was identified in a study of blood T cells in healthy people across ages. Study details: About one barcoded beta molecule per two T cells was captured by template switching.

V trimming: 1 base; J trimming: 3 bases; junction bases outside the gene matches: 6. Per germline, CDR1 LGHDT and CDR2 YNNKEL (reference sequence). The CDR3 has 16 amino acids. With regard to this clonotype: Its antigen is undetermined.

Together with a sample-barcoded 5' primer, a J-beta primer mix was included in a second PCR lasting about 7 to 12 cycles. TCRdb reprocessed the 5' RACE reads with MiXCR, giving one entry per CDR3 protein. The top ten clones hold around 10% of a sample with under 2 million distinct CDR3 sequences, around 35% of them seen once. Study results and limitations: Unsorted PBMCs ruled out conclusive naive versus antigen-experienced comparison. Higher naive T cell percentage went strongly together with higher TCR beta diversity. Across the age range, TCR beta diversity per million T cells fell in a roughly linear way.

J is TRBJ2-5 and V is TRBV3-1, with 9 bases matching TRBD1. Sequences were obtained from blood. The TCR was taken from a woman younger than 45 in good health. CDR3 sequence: CASSQARGTGKETQYF. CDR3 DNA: TGTGCCAGCAGCCAAGCTCGTGGGACAGGGAAAGAGACCCAGTACTTC.